The 3 T cell receptor beta chains in this list originate from one sample, sequenced in a study of blood T cell repertoires in COVID-19. TCRdb keeps only in-frame clones here, not all; method: immunoSEQ multiplex PCR. The sample consists of about 200,000 clones, around 85% of them appearing once. Sequences were obtained from peripheral blood. The receptors stem from a woman aged 70-85 years with acute or convalescent COVID-19.

This clone was seen a few times. The V gene is TRBV7-3, the J gene TRBJ2-3; D may be TRBD2 (5 bases). There are 14 residues in the CDR3. CDR1 and CDR2 from the germline V gene are SGHTA and FQGTGA. V was pared by 8 bases and J by 4 bases, with 16 bases between. The CDR3 coding sequence is TGTGCCAGCGGGCCCGACGGAGCGGCAGATACGCAGTATTTT. This gives the protein CASGPDGAADTQYF.

The rearrangement links TRBV3-1 (or the pseudogene TRBV3-2) to TRBJ2-7; 11 bases match TRBD1. The CDR3 is 16 residues long. Germline assignment: CDR1 LGHDT and CDR2 YNNKEL (reference sequence). V trimming: 0 bases; J trimming: 5 bases; junction bases outside the gene matches: 6. DNA for the CDR3: TGTGCCAGCAGCCAAGAGATCCAGGGACAGGGGGACGAGCAGTACTTC. It encodes CASSQEIQGQGDEQYF.

The chain links TRBV27 to TRBJ2-7; D may be TRBD1 (6 bases). There are 13 residues in the CDR3. Germline CDR1 reads MNHEY; CDR2 reads SMNVEV (reference sequence). The germline V and J ends were trimmed by 5 bases and 6 bases, with 14 bases remaining between them. This CDR3 reads CASSLHRASEQYF. The CDR3 region has the DNA TGTGCCAGCAGTCTCCACAGGGCTAGCGAGCAGTACTTC.